This T cell receptor (beta chain) is drawn from a study of technical replicates of blood from a few donors. The method was immunoSEQ multiplex PCR; TCRdb's version includes in-frame clones alone and lacks a portion of them. The table shows about 50,000 clones, with about 94% occurring only once. The CDR3 totals 15 residues. Trimming took 5 bases from V and 4 from J; bases not matched to a gene: 7. Germline assignment: CDR1 LNHDA and CDR2 SQIVND (reference sequence). The clonotype originates from a human donor in good health. Some clones in this sample may be carry-over from other donors' samples. The V gene is TRBV19, the J gene TRBJ2-2; 7 nucleotides line up with TRBD2. The sample taken for sequencing was PBMCs. The CDR3 DNA reads TGTGCCAGTAGTTGGGGGGGGTTGGGCACCGGGGAGCTGTTTTTT. Its protein product is CASSWGGLGTGELFF.